The TCR beta chain described here comes from a study of shared clonotypes between healthy human individuals (TCRdb year 2020). Background for the entire study: A couple of women and three men aged 18 to 49 years were included in the cohort. For each donor, CD4 naive and CD4 memory were each given three plates, CD8 naive was given two plates, and CD8 memory was given one plate. Blood TCR repertoires of roughly 5 healthy adults were deeply sequenced to estimate repertoire size and the extent of clonotype sharing between individuals. To increase sequencing depth and limit assay-specific biases, TCR repertoire library preparation and sequencing were carried out by different laboratories using diverse techniques. Per donor, leukapheresis produced somewhere between about 0.94 and 8.9 billion PBMCs. General conclusions and limits of the study: The small number of donors limited the genetic and exposure-history diversity represented. Only blood was sampled, and tissue TCR repertoires likely differ from those in blood. Rarefaction of sorted-subset datasets indicated incomplete sequencing despite the large sequencing depth. Larger estimated clonotype richness was generally found for naive subsets than for memory subsets. Compared with non-shared clonotypes, clonotypes shared by all four sorted-subset donors had higher generation probabilities. Pairwise subsampling led to the expectation that sequencing depth would affect the degree of clonotype sharing among donors. Roughly 5.2% of naive CD4, 3.5% of naive CD8, about 2.5% of memory CD4, and 0.4% of memory CD8 clonotypes were shared across several donors.

Concerning this clone: Its binding antigen is unknown. No much larger clone is present one base from it, and per-base qualities are unavailable.

Healthy HIV-negative adults with no recently reported acute infections or vaccinations were included as donors. Every donor was a Caucasian adult living in Nashville, Tennessee, USA. Magnetic negative selection was used to enrich CD4+ T cells, after which naive cells were positively selected on CD45RA and the negative fraction became the memory subset. Blood was obtained by leukapheresis, after which PBMCs were separated by Ficoll-Histopaque density gradient centrifugation and cryopreserved in liquid nitrogen vapor phase. Analytical flow cytometry was used to check the purity and quantity of each magnetically sorted T cell population. Genomic DNA was isolated from each sorted fraction and quantified by UV absorbance on a Nanodrop 2000c. Relative to germline, V is missing 4 bases and J is missing 6 bases, with 10 bases of the junction outside any gene match. CDR1 SGHDT and CDR2 YYEEEE are derived from the germline V gene. The CDR3 holds 14 amino acids from the cysteine to the phenylalanine. Only the CDR3 DNA stays, 42 bases, in frame from base 1.

Using the deep immunoSEQ assay, multiplex PCR amplified TCR CDR3 regions from genomic DNA. Extracted genomic DNA from each cell subset was distributed evenly across all wells of several immunoSEQ 96-well plates, and each plate was treated as a replicate. For sorted subsets, each replicate PCR was loaded with about 0.2 ug genomic DNA, equivalent to 30,000 or so T cell genomes. The purified libraries were quantified using a Qubit 3.0 fluorometer, sized with a Bioanalyzer 2100, and then quantified again using the KAPA Library Quantification kit. Every immunoSEQ 96-well plate was sequenced on a separate single-read 150-cycle Illumina NextSeq 550 flow cell. The source study handled its data this way. Because only junctional sequences without quality scores were contained in the immunoSEQ output, filtering matching that applied to full-length reads could not be performed. Sequences were annotated with PyIR, a Python wrapper for IgBLAST v1.9, using IMGT germline references to assign V/J genes and CDR3. Any read was removed if the V/J assignment was weak (E-value above 1e-6), the CDR3 was missing, or the read contained stop codons, out-of-frame junctions, or ambiguous translated residues. V3J clonotypes were defined as sequences sharing the same inferred V gene, J gene, and CDR3 amino acid sequence. To compute the percentage overlap between repertoires, the number of shared unique clonotypes was divided by the size of the smaller repertoire. Three approaches were used to assess repertoire richness: RTK rarefaction, the Chao1 estimator, and Recon v2.1 estimates of unobserved clonotypes. OLGA was used to compute generation probabilities for all TCRbeta clonotypes that the gDNA method yielded from a handful of donors. TCRdb mirrors the immuneACCESS table, restricted to in-frame sequences. Some clones are absent from its copies; in checked studies, under half trace to an unresolved V gene, and the reason for the others is unknown. V and J calls and clone size are given by that table; D and trimming were obtained from the DNA. This sample holds about 2.5 million clones; just under 95% were observed only once. Clones ranked in the top ten supply more than 0.35% of the sample.

This chain is built from TRBV5-6 and TRBJ2-7, with 7 middle bases fitting TRBD2. Source material: naive CD4+ T cells from PBMCs. The sample's cell subset or site label, decoded: CD45RA+ positively selected. This TCR came from a man between 18 and 35 years old in good health. Some clones in this sample may be carry-over from other donors' samples. DNA sequence: TGTGCCAGCAGCCCATCGGGGAGGGGAAGCGAGCAGTACTTC. Its amino acids are CASSPSGRGSEQYF. The CDR3, completed at both ends by the reference TRBV5-6 and TRBJ2-7 genes, gives the full variable domain DAGVTQSPTHLIKTRGQQVTLRCSPKSGHDTVSWYQQALGQGPQFIFQYYEEEERQRGNFPDRFSGHQFPNYSSELNVNALLLGDSALYLCASSPSGRGSEQYFGPGTRLTVT.